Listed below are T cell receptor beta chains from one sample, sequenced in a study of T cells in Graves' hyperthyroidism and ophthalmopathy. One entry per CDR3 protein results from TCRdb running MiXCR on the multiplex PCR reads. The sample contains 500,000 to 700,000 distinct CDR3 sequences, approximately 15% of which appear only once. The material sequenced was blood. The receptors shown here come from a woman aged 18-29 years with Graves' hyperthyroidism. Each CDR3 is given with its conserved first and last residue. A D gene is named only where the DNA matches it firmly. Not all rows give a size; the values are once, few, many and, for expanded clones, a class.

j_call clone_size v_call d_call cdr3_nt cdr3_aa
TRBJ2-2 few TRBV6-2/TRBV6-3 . TGTGCCAGCAGCGCCCGGCGGCAGGGTGTTTACACCGGGGAGCTGTTTTTT CASSARRQGVYTGELFF
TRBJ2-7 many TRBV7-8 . TGTGCCAGCAGCCATATCCGGGATTCCTACGAGCAGTACTTC CASSHIRDSYEQYF
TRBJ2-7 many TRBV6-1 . TGTGCCAGCAGGATTCAGCACGAGCAGTACTTC CASRIQHEQYF
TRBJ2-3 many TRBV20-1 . TGCAGTGCTAGAGGGGCGGGACGAGATACGCAGTATTTT CSARGAGRDTQYF
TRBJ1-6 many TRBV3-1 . TGTGCCAGCAGCCTCCTAGCGGGATCACCCCTCCACTTT CASSLLAGSPLHF
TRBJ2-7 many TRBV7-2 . TGTGCCAGCAGCCAATCTAGCGTAGACGAGCAGTACTTC CASSQSSVDEQYF
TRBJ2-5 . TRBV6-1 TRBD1 TGTGCCAGCATCCGACAGGGGAAGGTGACCCAGTACTTC CASIRQGKVTQYF
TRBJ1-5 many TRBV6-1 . TGTGCCAGCACCCGGGACGAAACTTTCAATCAGCCCCAGCATTTT CASTRDETFNQPQHF
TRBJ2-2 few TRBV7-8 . TGTGCCAGCACCAGAAGGCCCCATGGGCAGGGGTACACCGGGGAGCTGTTTTTT CASTRRPHGQGYTGELFF
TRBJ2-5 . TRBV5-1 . TGCGCCAGCAGCTTGACGGTGAAGGAAGAGACCCAGTACTTC CASSLTVKEETQYF
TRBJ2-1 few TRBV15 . TGTGCCACCAGCAGTCTCCAGACATACAATGAGCAGTTCTTC CATSSLQTYNEQFF
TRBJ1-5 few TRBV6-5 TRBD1 TGTGCCAGCAGTTACCTGACAGGGGTTCAGCCCCAGCATTTT CASSYLTGVQPQHF
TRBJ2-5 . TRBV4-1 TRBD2 TGCGCCAGCAGCGAGAGACTAGCGGGAGGTTCCCAAGAGACCCAGTACTTC CASSERLAGGSQETQYF
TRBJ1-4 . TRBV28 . TGTGCCAACAGCCAGGGCCCAGAAGAAAAACTGTTTTTT CANSQGPEEKLFF
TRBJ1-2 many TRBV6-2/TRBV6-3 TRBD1 TGTGCCAGCTCCCCTGTGGACAGGGGGTCTAACTATGGCTACACCTTC CASSPVDRGSNYGYTF
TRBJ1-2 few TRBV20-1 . TGCAGTGCTCAAGGGCAGGGGCCCGGCTATGGCTACACCTTC CSAQGQGPGYGYTF
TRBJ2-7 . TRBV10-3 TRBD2 TGTGCCATCATGGGGACTAGCGGGGGCCCCTCAACCTACGAGCAGTACTTC CAIMGTSGGPSTYEQYF
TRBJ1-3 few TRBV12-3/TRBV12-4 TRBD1 TGTGCCAGCAACCCCGACAGGGTAGACACCATATATTTT CASNPDRVDTIYF
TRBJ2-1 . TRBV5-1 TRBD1 TGCGCCAGCAGGAGTCGACAGGGGATAGGCAATGAGCAGTTCTTC CASRSRQGIGNEQFF
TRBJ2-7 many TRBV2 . TGTGCCAGCAGGTCACCAGCCTACGAGCAGTACTTC CASRSPAYEQYF
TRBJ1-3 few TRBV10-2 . TGCGCCAGCAGTGACAGTCTCCTACCTAGCTCTGGAAACACCATATATTTT CASSDSLLPSSGNTIYF
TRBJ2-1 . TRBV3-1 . TGTGCCAGCAGCCATCAATGGAGGGAGGAGCAGTTCTTC CASSHQWREEQFF
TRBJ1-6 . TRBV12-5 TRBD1 TGTGCTAGTGGTTTGGTGTTTGGACAGGGGGGATATAATTCACCCCTCCACTTT CASGLVFGQGGYNSPLHF
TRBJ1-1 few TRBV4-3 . TGCGCCAGCAGCCAAGAACCGGGGACCTACACTGAAGCTTTCTTT CASSQEPGTYTEAFF
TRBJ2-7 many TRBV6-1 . TGTGCCACCGCACCCCACTACGAGCAGTACTTC CATAPHYEQYF
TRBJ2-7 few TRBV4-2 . TGTGCCAGCAGCCAAGATTCGGCGGTAGCGATAATCTACGAGCAGTACTTC CASSQDSAVAIIYEQYF
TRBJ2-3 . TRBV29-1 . TGCAGCGTGAGGGTTGACAGTACACAGTATTTT CSVRVDSTQYF
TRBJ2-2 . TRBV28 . TGTGCCAGCAAAGTAGCGGCCGGGAACACCGGGGAGCTGTTTTTT CASKVAAGNTGELFF
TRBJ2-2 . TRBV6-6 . TGTGCCAGCAGTTACTCGACCGTAGGGGCCGACACCGGGGAGCTGTTTTTT CASSYSTVGADTGELFF
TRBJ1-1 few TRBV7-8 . TGTGCCAGCAGCTTACAGGGTGAAGGGACTGAAGCTTTCTTT CASSLQGEGTEAFF
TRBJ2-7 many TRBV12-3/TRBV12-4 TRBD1 TGTGCCAGCAGCCGGACAGGGGATAACGAGCAGTACTTC CASSRTGDNEQYF
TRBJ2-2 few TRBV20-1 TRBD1 TGCAGTGCCGATACGGGCGGACAGGGGTACACCGGGGAGCTGTTTTTT CSADTGGQGYTGELFF
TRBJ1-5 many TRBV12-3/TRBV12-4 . TGTGCCAGCAGTTTTGGTCAGCCCCAGCATTTT CASSFGQPQHF
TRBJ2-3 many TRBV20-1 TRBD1 TGCAGTGCTAGGGGACAGGGGCAACTAGCTTCGATCACAGATACGCAGTATTTT CSARGQGQLASITDTQYF
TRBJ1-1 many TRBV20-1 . TGCAGTGTTATGGGCGGGGACACTGAAGCTTTCTTT CSVMGGDTEAFF
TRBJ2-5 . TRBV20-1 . TGCAGTGCTAGTACCGCAGGGCGTTTCGGGGAGACCCAGTACTTC CSASTAGRFGETQYF
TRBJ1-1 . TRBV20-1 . TGCAGTGCTGTCCAGGGAACGGACACTGAAGCTTTCTTT CSAVQGTDTEAFF
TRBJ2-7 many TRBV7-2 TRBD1 TGTGCCAGCAGCGCAACAGGGGACCACGGGCAGTACTTC CASSATGDHGQYF
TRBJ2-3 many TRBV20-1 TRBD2 TGCAGTGCTAGTATTTCCGGGACTAGCGGGGCAACGGATACGCAGTATTTT CSASISGTSGATDTQYF
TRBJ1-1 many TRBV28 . TGTGCCAGCAGCTCCCGATCAGGTCCCTTAACTGAAGCTTTCTTT CASSSRSGPLTEAFF
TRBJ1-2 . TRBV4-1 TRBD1 TGCGCCAGCAGCCAATACCGGGACAGAGATCACTATGGCTACACCTTC CASSQYRDRDHYGYTF
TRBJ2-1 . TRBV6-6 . TGTGCCAGCAGTTACTTTCCGGCGGGACGGCCTCAGGAGCAGTTCTTC CASSYFPAGRPQEQFF
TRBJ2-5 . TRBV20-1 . TGCGGTGCTGAGAATTATCGAGCCCAAGAGACCCAGTACTTC CGAENYRAQETQYF
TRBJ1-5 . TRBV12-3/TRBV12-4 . TGTGCCAGCAGTTTGAGCCAGAGTCAGCCCCAGCATTTT CASSLSQSQPQHF
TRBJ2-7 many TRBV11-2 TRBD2 TGTGCCAGCAGCTTAGGCGGGAGTGTATCATACGAGCAGTACTTC CASSLGGSVSYEQYF